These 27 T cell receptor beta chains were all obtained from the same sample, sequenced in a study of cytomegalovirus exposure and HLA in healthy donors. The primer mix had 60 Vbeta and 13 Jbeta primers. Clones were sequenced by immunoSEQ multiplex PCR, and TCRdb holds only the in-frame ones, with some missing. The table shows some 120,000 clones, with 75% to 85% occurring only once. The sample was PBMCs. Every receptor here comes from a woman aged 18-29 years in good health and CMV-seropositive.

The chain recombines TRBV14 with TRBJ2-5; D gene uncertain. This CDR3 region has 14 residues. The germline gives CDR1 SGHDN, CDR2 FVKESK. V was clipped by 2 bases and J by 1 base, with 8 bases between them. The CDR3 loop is CASSQTRGQETQYF. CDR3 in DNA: TGTGCCAGCAGCCAAACGAGAGGCCAAGAGACCCAGTACTTC.

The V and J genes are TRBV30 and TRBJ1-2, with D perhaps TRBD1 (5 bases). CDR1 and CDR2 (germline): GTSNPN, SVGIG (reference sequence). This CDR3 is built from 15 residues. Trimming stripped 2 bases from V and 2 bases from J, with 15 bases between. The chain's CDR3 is CAWSPGGAGNYGYTF. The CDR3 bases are TGTGCCTGGAGTCCCGGGGGAGCTGGGAACTATGGCTACACCTTC.

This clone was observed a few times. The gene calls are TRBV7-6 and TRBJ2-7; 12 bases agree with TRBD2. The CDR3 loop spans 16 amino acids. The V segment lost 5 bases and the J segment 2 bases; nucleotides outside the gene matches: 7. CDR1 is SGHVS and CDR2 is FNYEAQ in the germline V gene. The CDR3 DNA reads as TGTGCCAGCAGCCCCCGGACTAGCGGGGTAACCTACGAGCAGTACTTC. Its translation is CASSPRTSGVTYEQYF.

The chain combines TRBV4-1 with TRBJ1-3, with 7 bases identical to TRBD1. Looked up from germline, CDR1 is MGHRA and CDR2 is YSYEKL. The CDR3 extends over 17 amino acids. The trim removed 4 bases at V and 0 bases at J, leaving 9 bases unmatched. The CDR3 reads CASSRAGQERSGNTIYF. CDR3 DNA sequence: TGCGCCAGCAGCCGCGCCGGACAGGAACGCTCTGGAAACACCATATATTTT.

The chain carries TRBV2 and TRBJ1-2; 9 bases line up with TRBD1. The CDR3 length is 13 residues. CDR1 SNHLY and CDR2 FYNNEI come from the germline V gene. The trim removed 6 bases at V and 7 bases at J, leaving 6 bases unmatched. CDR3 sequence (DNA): TGTGCCAGCAGGAACAGGGGGCCGGCTGGCTACACCTTC. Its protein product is CASRNRGPAGYTF. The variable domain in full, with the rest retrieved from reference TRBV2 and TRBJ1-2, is EPEVTQTPSHQVTQMGQEVILRCVPISNHLYFYWYRQILGQKVEFLVSFYNNEISEKSEIFDDQFSVERPDGSNFTLKIRSTKLEDSAMYFCASRNRGPAGYTFGSGTRLTVV.

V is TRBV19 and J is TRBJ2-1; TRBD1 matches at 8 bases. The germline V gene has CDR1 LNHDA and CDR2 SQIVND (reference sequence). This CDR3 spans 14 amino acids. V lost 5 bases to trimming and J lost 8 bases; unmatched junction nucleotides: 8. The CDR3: CASSFGQGPDEQFF. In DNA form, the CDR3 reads TGTGCCAGTAGTTTCGGACAGGGTCCGGATGAGCAGTTCTTC.

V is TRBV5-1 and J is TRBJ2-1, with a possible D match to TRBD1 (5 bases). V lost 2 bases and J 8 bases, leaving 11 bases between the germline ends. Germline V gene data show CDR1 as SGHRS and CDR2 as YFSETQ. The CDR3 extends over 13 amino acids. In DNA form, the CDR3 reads TGCGCCAGCAGCTTATCCGTGGGGCATGAGCAGTTCTTC. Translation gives CASSLSVGHEQFF.

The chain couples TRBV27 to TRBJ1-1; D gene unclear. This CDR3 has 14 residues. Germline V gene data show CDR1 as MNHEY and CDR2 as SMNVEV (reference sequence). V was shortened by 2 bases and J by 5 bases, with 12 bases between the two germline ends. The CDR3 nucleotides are TGTGCCAGCAGTTTACAAGGGAGTGGAACTGAAGCTTTCTTT. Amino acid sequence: CASSLQGSGTEAFF.

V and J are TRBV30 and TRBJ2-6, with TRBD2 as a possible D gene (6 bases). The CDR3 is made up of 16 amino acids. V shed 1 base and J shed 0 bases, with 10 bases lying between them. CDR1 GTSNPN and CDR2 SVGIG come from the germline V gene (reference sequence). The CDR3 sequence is CAWSAGGISGANVLTF. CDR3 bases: TGTGCCTGGAGTGCCGGCGGGATCTCTGGGGCCAACGTCCTGACTTTC.

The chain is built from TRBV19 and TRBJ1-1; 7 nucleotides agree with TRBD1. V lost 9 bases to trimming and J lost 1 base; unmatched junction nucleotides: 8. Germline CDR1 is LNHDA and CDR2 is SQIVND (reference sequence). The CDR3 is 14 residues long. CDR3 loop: CASSQGQQNTEAFF. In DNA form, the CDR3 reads TGTGCCAGCTCTCAGGGACAGCAGAACACTGAAGCTTTCTTT.

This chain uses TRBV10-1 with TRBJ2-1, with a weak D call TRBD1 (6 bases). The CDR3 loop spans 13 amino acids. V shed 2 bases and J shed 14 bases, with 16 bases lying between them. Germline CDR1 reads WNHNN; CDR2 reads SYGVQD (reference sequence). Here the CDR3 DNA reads TGCGCCAGCAGTGAGGAACCCAGGGGTGGGGAGTTCTTC. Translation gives CASSEEPRGGEFF.

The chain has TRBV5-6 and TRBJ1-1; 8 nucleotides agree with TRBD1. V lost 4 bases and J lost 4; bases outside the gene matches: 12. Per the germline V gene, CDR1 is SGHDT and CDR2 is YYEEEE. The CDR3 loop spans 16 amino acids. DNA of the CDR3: TGTGCCAGCAGCCCCTCGACAGGGGCGACGAGCACTGAAGCTTTCTTT. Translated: CASSPSTGATSTEAFF.

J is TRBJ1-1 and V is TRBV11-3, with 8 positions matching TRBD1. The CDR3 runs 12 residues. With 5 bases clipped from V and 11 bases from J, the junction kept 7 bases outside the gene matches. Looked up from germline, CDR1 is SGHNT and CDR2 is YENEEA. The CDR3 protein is CASSAATGDAFF. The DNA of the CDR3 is TGTGCCAGCAGCGCCGCGACAGGGGACGCTTTCTTT.

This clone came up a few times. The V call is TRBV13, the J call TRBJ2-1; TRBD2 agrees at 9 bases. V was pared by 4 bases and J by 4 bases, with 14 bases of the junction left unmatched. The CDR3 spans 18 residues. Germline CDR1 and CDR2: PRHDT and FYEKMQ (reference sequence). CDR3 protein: CASSYPLRSGGCYNEQFF. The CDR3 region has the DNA TGTGCCAGCAGCTACCCTCTACGGAGCGGGGGGTGTTACAATGAGCAGTTCTTC.

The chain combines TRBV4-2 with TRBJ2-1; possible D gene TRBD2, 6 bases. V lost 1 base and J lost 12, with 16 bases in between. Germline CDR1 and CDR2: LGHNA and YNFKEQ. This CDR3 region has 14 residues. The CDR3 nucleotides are TGTGCCAGCAGCCAAGCCGACCACGGGGACTCGCAGTTCTTC. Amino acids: CASSQADHGDSQFF.

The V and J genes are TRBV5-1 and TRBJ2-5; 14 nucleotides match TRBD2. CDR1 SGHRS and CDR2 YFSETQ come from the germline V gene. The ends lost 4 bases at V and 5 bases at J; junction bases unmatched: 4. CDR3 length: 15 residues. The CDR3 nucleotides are TGCGCCAGCAGCATGACTAGCGGGGGGGCCGAGACCCAGTACTTC. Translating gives CASSMTSGGAETQYF.

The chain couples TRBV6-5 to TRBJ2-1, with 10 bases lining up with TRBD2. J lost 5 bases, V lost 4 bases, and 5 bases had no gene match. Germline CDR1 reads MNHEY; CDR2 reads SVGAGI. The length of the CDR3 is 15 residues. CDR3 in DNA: TGTGCCAGCAGTTTCCTAGCGGGGGAAAACAATGAGCAGTTCTTC. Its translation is CASSFLAGENNEQFF.

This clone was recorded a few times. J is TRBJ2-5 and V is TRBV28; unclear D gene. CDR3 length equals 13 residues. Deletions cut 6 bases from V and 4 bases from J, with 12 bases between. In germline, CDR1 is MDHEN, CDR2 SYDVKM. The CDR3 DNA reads TGTGCCAGCAGCCTCAGGATGGCAGAGACCCAGTACTTC. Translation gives CASSLRMAETQYF.

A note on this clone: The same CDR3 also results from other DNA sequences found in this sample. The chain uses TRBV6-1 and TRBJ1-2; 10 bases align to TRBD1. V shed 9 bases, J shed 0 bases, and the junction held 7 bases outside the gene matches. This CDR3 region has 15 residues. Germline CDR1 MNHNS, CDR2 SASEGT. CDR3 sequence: CASRTGQGPNYGYTF. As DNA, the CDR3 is TGTGCCAGTCGAACGGGACAGGGGCCTAACTATGGCTACACCTTC.

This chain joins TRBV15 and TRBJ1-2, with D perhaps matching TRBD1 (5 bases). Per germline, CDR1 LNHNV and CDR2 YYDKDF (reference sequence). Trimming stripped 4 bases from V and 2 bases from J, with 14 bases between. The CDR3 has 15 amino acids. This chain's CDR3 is CATSTDTRVNYGYTF. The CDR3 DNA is TGTGCCACCAGCACCGATACCAGGGTCAACTATGGCTACACCTTC.

CDR3 in amino acids: CASSFSGQSGYTF. CDR3 DNA sequence: TGTGCCAGCAGCTTTTCGGGACAGAGCGGCTACACCTTC. V gene TRBV7-6 combines with J gene TRBJ1-2, with 7 nucleotides matching TRBD1. CDR3 length equals 13 residues. The junction had 6 bases not matched to a gene; V was cut back by 3 bases and J by 8 bases. Germline V CDR1 and CDR2: SGHVS, FNYEAQ.

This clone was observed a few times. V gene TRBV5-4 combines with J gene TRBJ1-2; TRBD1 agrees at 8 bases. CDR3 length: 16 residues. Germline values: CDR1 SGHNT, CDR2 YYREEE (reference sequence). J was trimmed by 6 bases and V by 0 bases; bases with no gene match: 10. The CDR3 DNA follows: TGTGCCAGCAGCTTGGCCGTCGGACAGGGAGGAGATGGCTACACCTTC. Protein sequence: CASSLAVGQGGDGYTF.

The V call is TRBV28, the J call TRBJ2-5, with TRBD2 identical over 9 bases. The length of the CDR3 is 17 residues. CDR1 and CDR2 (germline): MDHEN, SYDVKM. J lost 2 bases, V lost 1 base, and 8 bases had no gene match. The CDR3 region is CASSLYRLAGTQETQYF. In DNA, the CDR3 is TGTGCCAGCAGTTTATACCGTCTAGCGGGGACTCAAGAGACCCAGTACTTC.

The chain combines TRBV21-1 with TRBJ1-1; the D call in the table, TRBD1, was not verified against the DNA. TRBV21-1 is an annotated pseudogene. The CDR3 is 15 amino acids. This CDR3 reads CASSKVETGRTEAFF. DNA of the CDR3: TGTGCCAGCAGCAAAGTTGAGACAGGGAGGACCGAAGCTTTCTTT.

The chain's CDR3 is CASSYSPGDAGNTIYF. In nucleotides, the CDR3 is TGTGCCAGCAGCTATAGCCCAGGGGACGCTGGAAACACCATATATTTT. The V gene is TRBV9, the J gene TRBJ1-3; a weak D match, TRBD1 (6 bases). The CDR3 is 16 residues long. Germline V lookup: CDR1 SGDLS, CDR2 YYNGEE. The V and J ends lost 4 bases and 2 bases respectively, with 16 bases between them. The complete variable domain, with remaining parts taken from reference TRBV9 and TRBJ1-3, reads DSGVTQTPKHLITATGQRVTLRCSPRSGDLSVYWYQQSLDQGLQFLIQYYNGEERAKGNILERFSAQQFPDLHSELNLSSLELGDSALYFCASSYSPGDAGNTIYFGEGSWLTVV.

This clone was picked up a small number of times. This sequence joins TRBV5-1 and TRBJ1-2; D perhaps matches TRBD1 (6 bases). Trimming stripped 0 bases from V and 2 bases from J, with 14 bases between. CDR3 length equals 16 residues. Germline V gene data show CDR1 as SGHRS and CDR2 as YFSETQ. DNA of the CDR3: TGCGCCAGCAGCTTGGGCTCAGGGCAGGGGAACTATGGCTACACCTTC. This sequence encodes CASSLGSGQGNYGYTF.

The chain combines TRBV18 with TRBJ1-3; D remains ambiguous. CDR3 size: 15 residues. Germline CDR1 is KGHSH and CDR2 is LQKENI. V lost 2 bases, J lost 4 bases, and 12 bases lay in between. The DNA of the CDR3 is TGTGCCAGCTCACCAGGGAGTCTCAGAGGAAACACCATATATTTT. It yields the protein CASSPGSLRGNTIYF.